The 25 T cell receptor beta chains presented below share a single source sample, sequenced in a study of quantifying T cell responses using KT2 cells. Across the whole study: RNA was reverse transcribed with TCR alpha and beta constant-region primers.

The cDNA 3' end received a ligated oligonucleotide with a UMI. The first PCR ran approximately 4 cycles with an equimolar RC1.1 and RC1.2 beta primer mix. Via MiXCR, TCRdb re-called the UMI-ligation and nested PCR reads, giving one row per CDR3 protein. Of about 33,000 distinct CDR3 sequences in the sample, under 13% are singletons; the top ten hold more than 9.5%. Specimen: PBMCs spiked with cells of the T cell clone KT2. These receptors came from a human donor.

The chain's CDR3 is CASSQAGGGSYGYTF. CDR3 in DNA: TGCGCCAGCAGCCAAGCTGGTGGAGGGTCCTATGGCTACACCTTC. The V call is TRBV4-1, the J call TRBJ1-2; no reliable D call. This CDR3 contains 15 residues. V was trimmed by 1 base and J by 4 bases, leaving 13 bases between them. Germline V gene data show CDR1 as MGHRA and CDR2 as YSYEKL.

This clonotype has more than one count but fewer than ten. The chain links TRBV4-2 to TRBJ1-2; a possible D gene is TRBD1 (6 bases). The CDR3 sequence is 15 residues long. The germline gives CDR1 LGHNA, CDR2 YNFKEQ. V was trimmed by 1 base and J by 8 bases, leaving 17 bases between them. The CDR3 sequence: CASSQAGQGRAGYTF. The CDR3 DNA reads TGTGCCAGCAGCCAAGCTGGGCAGGGGCGCGCGGGCTACACCTTC.

V is TRBV11-2 and J is TRBJ2-3; 7 bases are a match to TRBD2. The CDR3 spans 13 residues. With 4 bases clipped from V and 5 bases from J, the junction kept 3 bases outside the gene matches. Germline loops: CDR1 SGHAT, CDR2 FQNNGV. CDR3: CASSYGTIDTQYF. CDR3 nucleotide sequence: TGTGCCAGCAGCTACGGGACTATAGATACGCAGTATTTT.

The V gene is TRBV4-1, the J gene TRBJ2-7, with a possible D match to TRBD2 (6 bases). There are 16 residues in the CDR3. Trimming left V 1 base short and J 2 bases short, with 15 bases between. Germline CDR1 MGHRA, CDR2 YSYEKL. CDR3 sequence (DNA): TGCGCCAGCAGCCAAGGGGCAGGCGGGATGGCCTACGAGCAGTACTTC. It translates to CASSQGAGGMAYEQYF.

The V gene is TRBV10-2, the J gene TRBJ2-2; possibly TRBD1 for D (6 bases). Germline V gene sequence: CDR1 WSHSY, CDR2 SAAADI. The CDR3 totals 20 residues. The germline V and J ends were trimmed by 3 bases and 4 bases, with 27 bases remaining between them. The CDR3 loop is CASSDSRGSSPFGGTGELFF. The CDR3, as DNA: TGCGCCAGCAGTGATTCCAGGGGCTCCTCCCCATTCGGTGGCACCGGGGAGCTGTTTTTT.

This clonotype was counted between two and nine times. The chain recombines TRBV15 with TRBJ1-2; D call uncertain. This CDR3 is built from 13 residues. The V end lost 5 bases, the J end lost 0 bases, and 7 bases lay between the germline ends. The germline gives CDR1 LNHNV, CDR2 YYDKDF (reference sequence). CDR3 residues: CATSDTSNYGYTF. CDR3 nucleotide sequence: TGTGCCACCAGCGATACTTCTAACTATGGCTACACCTTC.

The chain links TRBV5-4 to TRBJ2-7; TRBD2 aligns across 9 bases. Trimming cost V 4 bases and J 4 bases; bases outside gene matches: 6. CDR1 SGHNT and CDR2 YYREEE come from the germline V gene (reference sequence). The CDR3 runs to 14 residues. In DNA form, the CDR3 reads TGTGCCAGCAGCCCCCACCTAGCGGGATACGAGCAGTACTTC. It yields the protein CASSPHLAGYEQYF.

This clonotype showed up just a few times. V usage is TRBV24-1 and J usage is TRBJ2-3; TRBD2 is a possible D gene (6 bases). The CDR3 is made up of 13 amino acids. Trimming took off 5 bases at V and 4 bases at J, with 9 bases between the two ends. CDR1 is KGHDR and CDR2 is SFDVKD in the germline V gene. The CDR3 DNA follows: TGTGCCACCAGTGTCGGGGGATCAGATACGCAGTATTTT. It translates to CATSVGGSDTQYF.

This clonotype showed up many times. This rearrangement joins TRBV7-8 to TRBJ1-5; 8 positions agree with TRBD1. The germline V gene encodes CDR1 SGHVS and CDR2 FQNEAQ. The trim removed 5 bases at V and 3 bases at J, leaving 3 bases unmatched. This CDR3 spans 14 amino acids. CDR3 residues: CASSTDRVNQPQHF. The CDR3 bases are TGTGCCAGCAGCACGGACAGGGTCAATCAGCCCCAGCATTTT.

This clonotype has a handful of counts. The chain uses TRBV12-3 or TRBV12-4 and TRBJ1-4; 10 bases are a match to TRBD1. The CDR3 covers 15 residues. With 4 bases clipped from V and 5 bases from J, the junction kept 4 bases outside the gene matches. The CDR3 protein is CASSSRDRGNEKLFF. The CDR3 DNA follows: TGTGCCAGCAGTTCCCGGGACAGGGGAAATGAAAAACTGTTTTTT.

This chain links TRBV12-3 or TRBV12-4 with TRBJ2-5, with D perhaps matching TRBD1 (6 bases). With 7 bases removed from V and 5 bases from J, the gap between germline ends came to 17 bases. This CDR3 is built from 14 residues. The CDR3: CASTVNRAGETQYF. The DNA for the CDR3 is TGTGCCAGCACCGTTAACAGGGCTGGGGAGACCCAGTACTTC.

The CDR3 loop reads CSAETSGNKETQYF. In DNA, the CDR3 is TGCAGTGCCGAGACTAGCGGAAACAAAGAGACCCAGTACTTC. V is TRBV20-1 and J is TRBJ2-5; 9 bases match TRBD2. J was trimmed by 3 bases and V by 6 bases; bases with no gene match: 8. This CDR3 has 14 amino acids. Per germline, CDR1 DFQATT and CDR2 SNEGSKA (reference sequence).

In DNA form, the CDR3 reads TGTGCCAGCAGTGAAGCGGATAATTCACCCCTCCACTTT. Amino acids: CASSEADNSPLHF. The chain uses TRBV6-1 and TRBJ1-6, with D unresolved. The CDR3 length is 13 residues. V lost 0 bases, J lost 5 bases, and 2 bases lay in between. Germline values: CDR1 MNHNS, CDR2 SASEGT.

This sequence joins TRBV9 and TRBJ2-5; 10 nucleotides match TRBD2. The CDR3 is 15 residues long. The germline V gene has CDR1 SGDLS and CDR2 YYNGEE. Trimming at V came to 4 bases and at J to 3 bases, leaving 6 bases not matched to a gene. The CDR3 nucleotides read TGTGCCAGCAGCTTTGGGACTAGCGTTAAAGAGACCCAGTACTTC. This gives the protein CASSFGTSVKETQYF.

This clonotype was picked up a small number of times. The V gene is TRBV21-1, the J gene TRBJ2-7; TRBD1 is the table's D call and was not checked against the DNA. TRBV21-1 represents a pseudogene. This CDR3 has 16 residues. The CDR3 region has the DNA TGTGCCAGCAGCACCCCAGGACAGCCTGAACAGTACGAGCAGTACTTC. Its translation is CASSTPGQPEQYEQYF.

This clonotype qualifies as medium-sized. The chain recombines TRBV7-2 with TRBJ2-1, with D possibly matching TRBD2 (5 bases). The CDR3 sequence is 13 residues long. Germline assignment: CDR1 SGHTA and CDR2 FQGNSA. The V end lost 3 bases, the J end lost 7 bases, and 10 bases lay between the germline ends. The CDR3 reads CASSLHGENEQFF. CDR3 bases: TGTGCCAGCAGCTTGCACGGGGAAAATGAGCAGTTCTTC.

This clonotype was counted at least ten times. The chain has TRBV20-1 and TRBJ1-1; D gene uncertain. The CDR3 loop spans 15 amino acids. Trimming shortened V by 1 base and J by 0 bases, and 12 bases separated the two germline ends. The germline V gene has CDR1 DFQATT and CDR2 SNEGSKA (reference sequence). The CDR3 reads CSARVVLELNTEAFF. The CDR3 DNA is TGCAGTGCTAGAGTGGTACTTGAGTTGAACACTGAAGCTTTCTTT.

This clonotype was seen many times. The rearrangement uses TRBV6-2 or TRBV6-3 and TRBJ1-5, with D possibly matching TRBD1 (6 bases). With 2 bases removed from V and 14 bases from J, the gap between germline ends came to 13 bases. Germline V CDR1 and CDR2: MNHEY, SVGEGT. The CDR3 has 12 amino acids. CDR3 amino acids: CASSYPQGPKHF. The CDR3 coding sequence is TGTGCCAGCAGTTACCCACAGGGCCCGAAGCATTTT.

This clonotype was seen repeatedly, ten times or more. The CDR3 DNA sequence: TGCGCCAGCAGCTTGGATAGGGCCGCTTTGGAGGATACGCAGTATTTT. Residues: CASSLDRAALEDTQYF. The chain recombines TRBV5-1 with TRBJ2-3; the D is unclear. Trimming stripped 0 bases from V and 6 bases from J, with 17 bases between. Looked up from germline, CDR1 is SGHRS and CDR2 is YFSETQ. The CDR3 loop spans 16 amino acids.

The chain links TRBV27 to TRBJ2-3, with a possible D match to TRBD1 (6 bases). Germline values: CDR1 MNHEY, CDR2 SMNVEV (reference sequence). The CDR3 sequence is 16 residues long. Trimming pared 2 bases from V and 6 bases from J, leaving 18 bases between. The CDR3 DNA is TGTGCCAGCAGTTTACAGGGGCCCAGGGTTGGGGATACGCAGTATTTT. This gives the protein CASSLQGPRVGDTQYF.

There are many counts of this clonotype. The chain has TRBV6-5 and TRBJ1-1, with no clear D. The CDR3 has 14 amino acids. From germline, CDR1 is MNHEY and CDR2 SVGAGI. V lost 0 bases to trimming and J lost 4 bases, with 9 bases between them. CDR3 sequence (DNA): TGTGCCAGCAGTTACTCGAACTCCCCCACTGAAGCTTTCTTT. Translated: CASSYSNSPTEAFF.

V usage is TRBV7-3 and J usage is TRBJ2-2; 8 bases line up with TRBD1. The V segment lost 4 bases and the J segment 1 base; nucleotides outside the gene matches: 5. Per germline, CDR1 SGHTA and CDR2 FQGTGA. CDR3 length equals 16 residues. This chain's CDR3 is CASSYPGGQNTGELFF. The CDR3 nucleotides are TGTGCCAGCAGCTATCCAGGGGGCCAGAACACCGGGGAGCTGTTTTTT. The complete variable domain, with remaining parts taken from reference TRBV7-3 and TRBJ2-2, reads GAGVSQTPSNKVTEKGKYVELRCDPISGHTALYWYRQSLGQGPEFLIYFQGTGAADDSGLPNDRFFAVRPEGSVSTLKIQRTERGDSAVYLCASSYPGGQNTGELFFGEGSRLTVL.

This clonotype was counted at least ten times. The V and J genes are TRBV20-1 and TRBJ2-3; TRBD2 matches at 11 bases. The V gene end was trimmed by 0 bases and the J gene end by 2 bases; junction bases not matched to a gene: 4. CDR1 and CDR2 (germline): DFQATT, SNEGSKA (reference sequence). The CDR3 sequence is 16 residues long. CDR3 sequence reads: CSAREELAGDTDTQYF. The CDR3 DNA reads TGCAGTGCTAGAGAGGAACTAGCGGGAGACACAGATACGCAGTATTTT.

This clonotype was counted only a few times. The chain carries TRBV7-6 and TRBJ2-2; D is undetermined. The V end lost 4 bases, the J end lost 0 bases, and 6 bases lay between the germline ends. The V gene's germline CDR1 is SGHVS and CDR2 FNYEAQ. CDR3 size: 14 residues. The CDR3 is CASSSRPNTGELFF. The DNA for the CDR3 is TGTGCCAGCAGCTCTCGGCCGAACACCGGGGAGCTGTTTTTT. Combining the CDR3 with reference TRBV7-6 and TRBJ2-2 gives the whole variable domain GAGVSQSPRYKVTKRGQDVALRCDPISGHVSLYWYRQALGQGPEFLTYFNYEAQQDKSGLPNDRFSAERPEGSISTLTIQRTEQRDSAMYRCASSSRPNTGELFFGEGSRLTVL.

J is TRBJ1-1 and V is TRBV7-8; 11 bases map to TRBD1. This CDR3 has 17 amino acids. Germline values: CDR1 SGHVS, CDR2 FQNEAQ. Trimming cost V 5 bases and J 1 base; bases outside gene matches: 9. CDR3 sequence: CASSLRTGGARNTEAFF. DNA of the CDR3: TGTGCCAGCAGCCTACGGACAGGGGGCGCGAGGAACACTGAAGCTTTCTTT.